This T cell receptor (beta chain) came from a study of cytomegalovirus exposure and HLA in healthy donors. PCR primers comprised 60 Vbeta and 13 Jbeta primers. The protocol was immunoSEQ multiplex PCR, while the TCRdb copy is restricted to in-frame clones and leaves out a portion. The sample consists of around 84,000 clones, less than 85% of them appearing once. Germline lookup yields CDR1 SGHDT and CDR2 YYEEEE. With 2 bases clipped from V and 7 bases from J, the junction kept 6 bases outside the gene matches. The CDR3 contains 14 residues. Sequencing was performed on PBMCs. This receptor was obtained from a human donor in good health. The chain uses TRBV5-6 and TRBJ2-1, with 7 bases aligning to TRBD1. Here the CDR3 reads CASSFTGVWNEQFF. In DNA, the CDR3 is TGTGCCAGCAGCTTTACAGGGGTTTGGAATGAGCAGTTCTTC. Supplemented by reference TRBV5-6 and TRBJ2-1, the full variable domain reads DAGVTQSPTHLIKTRGQQVTLRCSPKSGHDTVSWYQQALGQGPQFIFQYYEEEERQRGNFPDRFSGHQFPNYSSELNVNALLLGDSALYLCASSFTGVWNEQFFGPGTRLTVL.